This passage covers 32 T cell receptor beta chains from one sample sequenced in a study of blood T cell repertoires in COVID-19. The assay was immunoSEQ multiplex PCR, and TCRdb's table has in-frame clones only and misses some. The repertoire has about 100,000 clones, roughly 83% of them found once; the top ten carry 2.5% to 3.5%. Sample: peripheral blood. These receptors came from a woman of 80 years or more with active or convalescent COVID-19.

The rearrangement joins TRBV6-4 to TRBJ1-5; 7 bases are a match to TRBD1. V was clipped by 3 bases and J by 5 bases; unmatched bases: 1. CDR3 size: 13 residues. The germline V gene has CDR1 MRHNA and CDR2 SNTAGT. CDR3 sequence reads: CASSEDRDQPQHF. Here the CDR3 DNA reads TGTGCCAGCAGTGAAGACAGGGATCAGCCCCAGCATTTT.

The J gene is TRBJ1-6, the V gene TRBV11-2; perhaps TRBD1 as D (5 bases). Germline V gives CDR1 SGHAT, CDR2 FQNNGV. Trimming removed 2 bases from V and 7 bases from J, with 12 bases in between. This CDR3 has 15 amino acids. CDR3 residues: CASSLTPGGNSPLHF. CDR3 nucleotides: TGTGCCAGCAGCTTAACCCCCGGGGGGAATTCACCCCTCCACTTT.

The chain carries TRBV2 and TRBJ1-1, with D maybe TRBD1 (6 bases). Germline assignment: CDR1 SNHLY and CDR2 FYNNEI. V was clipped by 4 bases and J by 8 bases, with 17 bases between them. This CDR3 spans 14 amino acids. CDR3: CASSVKDGDMEAFF. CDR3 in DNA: TGTGCCAGCAGTGTTAAGGACGGGGACATGGAAGCTTTCTTT.

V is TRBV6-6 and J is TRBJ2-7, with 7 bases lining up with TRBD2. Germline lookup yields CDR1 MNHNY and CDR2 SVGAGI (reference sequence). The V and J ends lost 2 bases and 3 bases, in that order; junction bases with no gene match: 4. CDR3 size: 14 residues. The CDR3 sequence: CASSYGGVSYEQYF. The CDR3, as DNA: TGTGCCAGCAGTTACGGGGGGGTTAGCTACGAGCAGTACTTC.

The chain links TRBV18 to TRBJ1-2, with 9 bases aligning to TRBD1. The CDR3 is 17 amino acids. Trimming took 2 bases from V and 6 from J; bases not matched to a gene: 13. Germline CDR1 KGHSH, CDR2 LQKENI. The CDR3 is CASSPDWTGEFGHGYTF. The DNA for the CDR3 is TGTGCCAGCTCACCAGATTGGACAGGGGAGTTTGGTCATGGCTACACCTTC.

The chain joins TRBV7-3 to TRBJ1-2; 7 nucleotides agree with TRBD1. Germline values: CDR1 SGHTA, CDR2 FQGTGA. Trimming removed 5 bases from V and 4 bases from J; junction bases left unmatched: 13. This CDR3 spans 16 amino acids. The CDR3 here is CASSLNQGGTIYGYTF. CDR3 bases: TGTGCCAGCAGCCTTAACCAGGGGGGAACGATCTATGGCTACACCTTC.

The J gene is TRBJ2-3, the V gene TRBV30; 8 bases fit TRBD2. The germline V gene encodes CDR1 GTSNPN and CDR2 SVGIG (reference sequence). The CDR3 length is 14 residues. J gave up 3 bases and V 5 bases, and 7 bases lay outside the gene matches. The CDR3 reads CAWGLGTSTDTQYF. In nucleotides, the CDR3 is TGTGCCTGGGGACTAGGGACTAGTACAGATACGCAGTATTTT.

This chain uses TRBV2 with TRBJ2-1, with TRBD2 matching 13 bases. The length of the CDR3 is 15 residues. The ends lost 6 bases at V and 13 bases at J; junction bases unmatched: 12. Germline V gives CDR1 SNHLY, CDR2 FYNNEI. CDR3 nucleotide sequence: TGTGCCAGCAGGGCCGAGGGACTAGCGGGATTATTACAGTTCTTC. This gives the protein CASRAEGLAGLLQFF.

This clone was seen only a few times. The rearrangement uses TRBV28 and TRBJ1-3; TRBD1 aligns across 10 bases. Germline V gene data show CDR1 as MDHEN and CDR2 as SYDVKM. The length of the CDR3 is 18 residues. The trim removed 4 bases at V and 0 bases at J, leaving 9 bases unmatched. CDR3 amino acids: CASSSFIRTGGSGNTIYF. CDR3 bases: TGTGCCAGCAGTTCCTTCATACGGACAGGGGGCTCTGGAAACACCATATATTTT.

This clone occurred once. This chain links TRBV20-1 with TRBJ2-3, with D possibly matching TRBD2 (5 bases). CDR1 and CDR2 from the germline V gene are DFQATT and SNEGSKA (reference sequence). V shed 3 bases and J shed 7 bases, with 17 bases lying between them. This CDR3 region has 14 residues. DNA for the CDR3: TGCAGTGCTAGTGGTGATCCCGGGGTGAATACGCAGTATTTT. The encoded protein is CSASGDPGVNTQYF.

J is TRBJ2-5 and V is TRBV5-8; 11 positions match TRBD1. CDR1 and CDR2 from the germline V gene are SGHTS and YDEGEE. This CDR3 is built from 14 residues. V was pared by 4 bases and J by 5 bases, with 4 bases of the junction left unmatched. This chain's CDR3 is CASSGRDRGETQYF. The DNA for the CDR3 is TGTGCCAGCAGCGGCCGGGACAGGGGGGAGACCCAGTACTTC.

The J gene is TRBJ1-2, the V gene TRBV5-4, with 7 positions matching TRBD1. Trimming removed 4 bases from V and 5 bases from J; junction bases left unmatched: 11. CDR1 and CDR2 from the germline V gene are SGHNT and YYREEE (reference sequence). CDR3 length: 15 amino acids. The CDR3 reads CASSQARGGSYGYTF. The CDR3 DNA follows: TGTGCCAGCAGCCAGGCCAGAGGGGGCAGTTATGGCTACACCTTC.

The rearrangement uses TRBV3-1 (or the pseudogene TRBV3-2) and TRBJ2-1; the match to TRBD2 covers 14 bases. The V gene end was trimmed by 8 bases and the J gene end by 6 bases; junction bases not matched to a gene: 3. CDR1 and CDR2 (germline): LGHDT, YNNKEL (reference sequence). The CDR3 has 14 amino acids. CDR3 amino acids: CASGTSGSPNEQFF. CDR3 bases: TGTGCCAGCGGGACTAGCGGGAGCCCCAATGAGCAGTTCTTC.

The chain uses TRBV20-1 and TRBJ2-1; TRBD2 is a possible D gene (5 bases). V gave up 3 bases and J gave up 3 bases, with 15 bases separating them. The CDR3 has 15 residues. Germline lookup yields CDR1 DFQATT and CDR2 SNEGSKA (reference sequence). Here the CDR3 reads CSASSPSRYYNEQFF. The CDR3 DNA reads TGCAGTGCTAGTTCCCCTAGCCGATACTACAATGAGCAGTTCTTC.

The CDR3 spells CASSPGAGYFQYF. DNA for the CDR3: TGCGCCAGCAGCCCCGGCGCGGGCTATTTTCAGTACTTC. V and J are TRBV5-1 and TRBJ2-4; D might be TRBD2 (5 bases). V was clipped by 4 bases and J by 11 bases, with 16 bases between them. The CDR3 loop spans 13 amino acids. Germline CDR1 is SGHRS and CDR2 is YFSETQ. The full variable domain, with the rest looked up from reference TRBV5-1 and TRBJ2-4, is KAGVTQTPRYLIKTRGQQVTLSCSPISGHRSVSWYQQTPGQGLQFLFEYFSETQRNKGNFPGRFSGRQFSNSRSEMNVSTLELGDSALYLCASSPGAGYFQYFGAGTRLSVL.

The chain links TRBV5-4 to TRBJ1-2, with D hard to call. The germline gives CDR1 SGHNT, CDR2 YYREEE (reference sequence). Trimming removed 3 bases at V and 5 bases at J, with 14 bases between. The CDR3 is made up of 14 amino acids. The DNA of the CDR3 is TGTGCCAGCAGCTCAGAAGGAGGGTGGTATGGCTACACCTTC. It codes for CASSSEGGWYGYTF. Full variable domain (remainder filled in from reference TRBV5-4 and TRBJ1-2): ETGVTQSPTHLIKTRGQQVTLRCSSQSGHNTVSWYQQALGQGPQFIFQYYREEENGRGNFPPRFSGLQFPNYSSELNVNALELDDSALYLCASSSEGGWYGYTFGSGTRLTVV.

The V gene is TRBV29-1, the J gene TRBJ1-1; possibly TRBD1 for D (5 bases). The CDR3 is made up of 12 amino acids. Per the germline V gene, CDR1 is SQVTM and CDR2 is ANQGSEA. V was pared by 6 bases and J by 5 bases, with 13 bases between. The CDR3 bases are TGCAGCGTGGTAACAGGTCAAACTGAAGCTTTCTTT. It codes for CSVVTGQTEAFF.

Here the CDR3 reads CASNIAGSYEQYF. CDR3 in DNA: TGTGCCAGTAACATAGCGGGATCTTACGAGCAGTACTTC. The genes are TRBV2 and TRBJ2-7; TRBD2 matches at 8 bases. The V gene's germline CDR1 is SNHLY and CDR2 FYNNEI. The CDR3 is 13 amino acids. V lost 9 bases and J lost 4; bases outside the gene matches: 8. Using reference TRBV2 and TRBJ2-7 for the parts outside the CDR3, the full variable domain is EPEVTQTPSHQVTQMGQEVILRCVPISNHLYFYWYRQILGQKVEFLVSFYNNEISEKSEIFDDQFSVERPDGSNFTLKIRSTKLEDSAMYFCASNIAGSYEQYFGPGTRLTVT.

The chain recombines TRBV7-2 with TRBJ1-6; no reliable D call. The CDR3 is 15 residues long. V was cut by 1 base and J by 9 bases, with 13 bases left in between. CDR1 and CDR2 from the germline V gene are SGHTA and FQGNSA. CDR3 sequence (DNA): TGTGCCAGCAGCTTAGAAAGCAGGTCTTTTTCACCCCTCCACTTT. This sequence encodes CASSLESRSFSPLHF. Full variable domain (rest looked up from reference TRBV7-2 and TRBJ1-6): GAGVSQSPSNKVTEKGKDVELRCDPISGHTALYWYRQSLGQGLEFLIYFQGNSAPDKSGLPSDRFSAERTGGSVSTLTIQRTQQEDSAVYLCASSLESRSFSPLHFGNGTRLTVT.

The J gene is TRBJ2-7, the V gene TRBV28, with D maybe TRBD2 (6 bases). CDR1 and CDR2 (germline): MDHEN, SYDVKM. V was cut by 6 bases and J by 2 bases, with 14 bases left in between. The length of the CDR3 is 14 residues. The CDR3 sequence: CASSRGGGTYEQYF. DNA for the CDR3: TGTGCCAGCAGCCGTGGGGGAGGTACCTACGAGCAGTACTTC.

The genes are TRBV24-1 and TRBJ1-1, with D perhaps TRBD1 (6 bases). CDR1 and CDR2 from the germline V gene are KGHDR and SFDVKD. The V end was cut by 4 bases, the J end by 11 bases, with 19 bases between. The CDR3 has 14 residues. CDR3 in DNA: TGTGCCACCAGTGACTTCGGACAGCCAACGGTTGCTTTCTTT. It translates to CATSDFGQPTVAFF.

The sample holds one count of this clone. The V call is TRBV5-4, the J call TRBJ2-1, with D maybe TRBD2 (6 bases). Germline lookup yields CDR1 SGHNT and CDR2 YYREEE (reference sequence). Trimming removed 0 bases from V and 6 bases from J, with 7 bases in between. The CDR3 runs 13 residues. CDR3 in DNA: TGTGCCAGCAGCTTGGGGACTACCAATGAGCAGTTCTTC. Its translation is CASSLGTTNEQFF.

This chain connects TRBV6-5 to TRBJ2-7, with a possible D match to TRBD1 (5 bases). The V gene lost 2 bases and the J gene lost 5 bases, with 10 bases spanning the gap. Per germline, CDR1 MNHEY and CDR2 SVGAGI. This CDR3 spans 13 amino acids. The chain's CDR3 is CASSYIQGNEQYF. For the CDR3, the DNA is TGTGCCAGCAGTTACATCCAGGGTAACGAGCAGTACTTC.

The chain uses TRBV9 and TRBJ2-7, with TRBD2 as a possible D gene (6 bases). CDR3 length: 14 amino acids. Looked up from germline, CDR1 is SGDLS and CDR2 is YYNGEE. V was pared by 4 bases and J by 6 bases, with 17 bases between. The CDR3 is CASSLTGTSFEQYF. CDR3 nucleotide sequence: TGTGCCAGCAGCTTGACCGGGACTTCTTTCGAGCAGTACTTC.

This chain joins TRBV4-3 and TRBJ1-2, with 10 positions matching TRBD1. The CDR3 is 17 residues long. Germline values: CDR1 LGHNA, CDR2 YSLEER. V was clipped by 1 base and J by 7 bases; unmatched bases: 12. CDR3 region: CASSQGGAGQGFGGYTF. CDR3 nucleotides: TGCGCCAGCAGCCAAGGGGGCGCGGGACAGGGGTTCGGTGGCTACACCTTC.

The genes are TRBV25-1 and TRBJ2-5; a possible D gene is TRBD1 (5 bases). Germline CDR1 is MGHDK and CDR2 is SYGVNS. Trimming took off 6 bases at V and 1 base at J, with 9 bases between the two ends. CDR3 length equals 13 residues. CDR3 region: CASSRQIQETQYF. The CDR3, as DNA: TGTGCCAGCAGCAGACAGATCCAAGAGACCCAGTACTTC.

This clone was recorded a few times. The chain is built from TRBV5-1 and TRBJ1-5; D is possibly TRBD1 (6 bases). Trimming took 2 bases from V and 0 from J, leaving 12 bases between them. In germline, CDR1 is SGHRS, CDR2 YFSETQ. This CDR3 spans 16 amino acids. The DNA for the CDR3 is TGCGCCAGCAGCTTAGGGGACACTTATAGCAATCAGCCCCAGCATTTT. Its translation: CASSLGDTYSNQPQHF.

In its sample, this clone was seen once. CDR3 bases: TGTGCCAGCAGTCCGCCGACAGGGGCGTACACTGAAGCTTTCTTT. It is translated as CASSPPTGAYTEAFF. This chain joins TRBV28 and TRBJ1-1, with TRBD1 identical over 8 bases. Germline V gene sequence: CDR1 MDHEN, CDR2 SYDVKM. The CDR3 is made up of 15 amino acids. Trimming cost V 5 bases and J 3 bases; bases outside gene matches: 8. Filled out from reference TRBV28 and TRBJ1-1, the complete variable domain reads DVKVTQSSRYLVKRTGEKVFLECVQDMDHENMFWYRQDPGLGLRLIYFSYDVKMKEKGDIPEGYSVSREKKERFSLILESASTNQTSMYLCASSPPTGAYTEAFFGQGTRLTVV.

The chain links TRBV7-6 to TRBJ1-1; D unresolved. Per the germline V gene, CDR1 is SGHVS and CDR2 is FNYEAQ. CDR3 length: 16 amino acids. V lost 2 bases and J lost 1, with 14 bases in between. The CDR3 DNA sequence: TGTGCCAGCAGCTTATTCTCCCAGCGAACGAACACTGAAGCTTTCTTT. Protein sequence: CASSLFSQRTNTEAFF.

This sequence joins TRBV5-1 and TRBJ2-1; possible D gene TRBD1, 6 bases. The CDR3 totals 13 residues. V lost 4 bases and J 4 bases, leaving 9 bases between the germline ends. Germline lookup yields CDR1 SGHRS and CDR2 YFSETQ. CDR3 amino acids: CASSLDRYNEQFF. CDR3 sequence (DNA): TGCGCCAGCAGCCTCGACAGGTACAATGAGCAGTTCTTC.

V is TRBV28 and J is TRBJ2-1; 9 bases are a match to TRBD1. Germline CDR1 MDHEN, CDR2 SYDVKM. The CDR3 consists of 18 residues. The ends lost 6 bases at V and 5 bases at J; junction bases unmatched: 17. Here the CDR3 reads CASSLGTGRGELDNEQFF. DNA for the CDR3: TGTGCCAGCAGCTTAGGGACAGGGAGGGGGGAATTAGACAATGAGCAGTTCTTC.

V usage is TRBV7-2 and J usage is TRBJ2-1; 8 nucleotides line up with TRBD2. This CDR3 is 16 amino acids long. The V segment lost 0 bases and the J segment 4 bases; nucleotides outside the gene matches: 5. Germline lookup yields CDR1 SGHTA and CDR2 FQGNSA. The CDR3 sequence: CASSLALASGYNEQFF. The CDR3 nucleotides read TGTGCCAGCAGCTTAGCGCTGGCTAGCGGGTACAATGAGCAGTTCTTC.